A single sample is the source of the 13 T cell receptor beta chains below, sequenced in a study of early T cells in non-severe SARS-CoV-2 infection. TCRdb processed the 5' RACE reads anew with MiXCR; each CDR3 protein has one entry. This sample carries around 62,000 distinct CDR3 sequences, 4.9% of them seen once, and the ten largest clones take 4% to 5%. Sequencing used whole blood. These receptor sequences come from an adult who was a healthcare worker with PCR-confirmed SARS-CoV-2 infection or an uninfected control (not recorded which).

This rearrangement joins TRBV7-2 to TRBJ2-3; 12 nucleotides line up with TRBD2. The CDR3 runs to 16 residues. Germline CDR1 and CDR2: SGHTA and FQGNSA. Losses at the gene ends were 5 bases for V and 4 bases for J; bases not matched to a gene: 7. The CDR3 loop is CASSIRLAGAPDTQYF. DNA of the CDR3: TGTGCCAGCAGCATTAGACTAGCGGGAGCCCCAGATACGCAGTATTTT.

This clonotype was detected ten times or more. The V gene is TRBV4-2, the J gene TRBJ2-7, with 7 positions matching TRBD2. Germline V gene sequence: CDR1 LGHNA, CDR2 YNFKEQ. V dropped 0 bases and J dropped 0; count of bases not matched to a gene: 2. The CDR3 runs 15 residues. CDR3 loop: CASSQDLADSYEQYF. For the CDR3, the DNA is TGTGCCAGCAGCCAAGATCTAGCGGACTCCTACGAGCAGTACTTC.

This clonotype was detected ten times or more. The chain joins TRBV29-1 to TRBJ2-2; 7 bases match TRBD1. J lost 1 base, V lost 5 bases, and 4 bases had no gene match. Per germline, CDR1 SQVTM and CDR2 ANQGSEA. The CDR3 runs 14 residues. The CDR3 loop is CSVLRDRNTGELFF. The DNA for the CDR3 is TGCAGCGTTCTCCGGGACAGGAACACCGGGGAGCTGTTTTTT.

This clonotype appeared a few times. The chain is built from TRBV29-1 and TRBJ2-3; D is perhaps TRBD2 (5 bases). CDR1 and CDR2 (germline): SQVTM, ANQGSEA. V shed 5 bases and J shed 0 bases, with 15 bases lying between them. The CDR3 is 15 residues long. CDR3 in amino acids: CSVLNSGTSTDTQYF. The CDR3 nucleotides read TGCAGCGTTCTTAACAGCGGAACTAGCACAGATACGCAGTATTTT.

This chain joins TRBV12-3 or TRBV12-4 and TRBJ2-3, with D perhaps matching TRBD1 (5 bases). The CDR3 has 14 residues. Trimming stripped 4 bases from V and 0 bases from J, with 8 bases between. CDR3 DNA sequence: TGTGCCAGCAGTTCGGCAGGGAGCACAGATACGCAGTATTTT. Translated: CASSSAGSTDTQYF.

The DNA of the CDR3 is TGTGCCAGCAGCAGGGGACACACAACCTACGAGCAGTACTTC. Translated: CASSRGHTTYEQYF. The chain combines TRBV5-6 with TRBJ2-7; D is perhaps TRBD1 (6 bases). The V end lost 4 bases, the J end lost 2 bases, and 13 bases lay between the germline ends. CDR3 length equals 14 residues. Germline V gene sequence: CDR1 SGHDT, CDR2 YYEEEE.

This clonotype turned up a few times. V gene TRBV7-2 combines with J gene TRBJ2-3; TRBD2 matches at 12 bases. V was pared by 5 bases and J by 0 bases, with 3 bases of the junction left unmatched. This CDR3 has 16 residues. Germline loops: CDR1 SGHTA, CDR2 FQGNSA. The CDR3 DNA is TGTGCCAGCAGCCGCGGACTAGCGGGGAGCACAGATACGCAGTATTTT. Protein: CASSRGLAGSTDTQYF.

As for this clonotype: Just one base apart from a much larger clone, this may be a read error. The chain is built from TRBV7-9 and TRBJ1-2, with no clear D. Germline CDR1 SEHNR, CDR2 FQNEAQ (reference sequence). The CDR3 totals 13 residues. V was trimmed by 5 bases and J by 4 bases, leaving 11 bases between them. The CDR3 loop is CASSPNSFYGYTF. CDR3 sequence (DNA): TGTGCCAGCAGCCCGAACAGCTTCTATGGCTACACCTTC.

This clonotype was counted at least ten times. Here the CDR3 reads CSARVPGLGVGTDTQYF. DNA for the CDR3: TGCAGTGCTAGGGTACCGGGACTAGGGGTTGGGACAGATACGCAGTATTTT. The chain couples TRBV20-1 to TRBJ2-3; TRBD2 matches at 8 bases. Losses at the gene ends were 3 bases for V and 3 bases for J; bases not matched to a gene: 14. This CDR3 has 17 residues. The germline gives CDR1 DFQATT, CDR2 SNEGSKA (reference sequence).

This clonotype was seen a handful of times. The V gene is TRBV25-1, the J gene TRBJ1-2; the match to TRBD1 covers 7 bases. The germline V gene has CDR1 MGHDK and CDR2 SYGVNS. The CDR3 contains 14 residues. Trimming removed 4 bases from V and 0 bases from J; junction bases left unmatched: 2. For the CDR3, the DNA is TGTGCCAGCAGTGGACAGGGAACTAACTATGGCTACACCTTC. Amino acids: CASSGQGTNYGYTF.

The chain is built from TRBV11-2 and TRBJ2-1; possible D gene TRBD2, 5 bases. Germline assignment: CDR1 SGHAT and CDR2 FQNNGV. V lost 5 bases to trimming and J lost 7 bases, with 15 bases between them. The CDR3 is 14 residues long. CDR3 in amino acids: CASSPSRSGNEQFF. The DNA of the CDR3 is TGTGCCAGCAGCCCCTCCCGATCGGGGAATGAGCAGTTCTTC.

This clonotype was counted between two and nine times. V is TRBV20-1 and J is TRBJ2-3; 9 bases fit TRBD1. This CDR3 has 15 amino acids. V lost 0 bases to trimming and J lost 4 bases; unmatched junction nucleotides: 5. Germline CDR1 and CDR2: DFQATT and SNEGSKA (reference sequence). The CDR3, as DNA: TGCAGTGCTAGAGATCAACAGGGGGCCCCAGATACGCAGTATTTT. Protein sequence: CSARDQQGAPDTQYF.

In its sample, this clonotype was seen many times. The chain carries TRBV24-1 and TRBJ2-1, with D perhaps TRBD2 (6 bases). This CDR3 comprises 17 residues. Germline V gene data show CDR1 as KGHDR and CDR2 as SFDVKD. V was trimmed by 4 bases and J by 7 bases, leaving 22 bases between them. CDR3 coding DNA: TGTGCCACCAGTGACCCCTCCGGGACTTCCACTTCAAATGAGCAGTTCTTC. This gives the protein CATSDPSGTSTSNEQFF.